This is a list of T cell receptor beta chains from one sample in a study of T cells in localized non-small cell lung cancer. The method was immunoSEQ multiplex PCR; TCRdb's version includes in-frame clones alone and lacks a portion of them. Of some 2,600 clones listed, roughly 21% are singletons. The input for sequencing was lung tumor tissue, taken before any cancer treatment. These receptors originate from a woman aged 35-75 years with stage I lung adenocarcinoma. The CDR3 runs from the conserved cysteine through the conserved F or W. Fields, in order: CDR3 protein, V gene.

CDR3 protein: CASSARQGINEQYF; V gene: TRBV11-3
CDR3 protein: CASSPTGFSYEQYF; V gene: TRBV11-3
CDR3 protein: CASSLEAGYTGELFF; V gene: TRBV11-3
CDR3 protein: CASSVSGGLGYANTGELFF; V gene: TRBV19
CDR3 protein: CAIGSMNTEAFF; V gene: TRBV6-8
CDR3 protein: CASSATGYDGYTF; V gene: TRBV9
CDR3 protein: CAWSVLGTGYGYTF; V gene: TRBV30
CDR3 protein: CASSVEGQHTDTQYF; V gene: TRBV9
CDR3 protein: CASGLATEDPSYEQYF; V gene: TRBV12-5
CDR3 protein: CASSDLYTGTDTQYF; V gene: TRBV10-1
CDR3 protein: CASRKDGGLYEQYF; V gene: TRBV9
CDR3 protein: CATSRVFGGRSTEAFF; V gene: TRBV15
CDR3 protein: CASSLSIGGGNTEAFF; V gene: TRBV5-1
CDR3 protein: CASSIGTGLRTDTQYF; V gene: TRBV19
CDR3 protein: CASSLALGADSNQPQHF; V gene: TRBV11-3
CDR3 protein: CASSRGALTYEQYF; V gene: TRBV18
CDR3 protein: CASSVHRVPQETQYF; V gene: TRBV11-3
CDR3 protein: CASGRLARETQYF; V gene: TRBV6-8
CDR3 protein: CASRLVLAGETQYF; V gene: TRBV12-2
CDR3 protein: CASRQDSYNSPLHF; V gene: TRBV6-8
CDR3 protein: CASSPAARIYGYTF; V gene: TRBV7-5
CDR3 protein: CASSLQGAMYQPQHF; V gene: TRBV11-3
CDR3 protein: CASSQTSGDLTGELFF; V gene: TRBV18
CDR3 protein: CASSIWMGGGGQVKQFF; V gene: TRBV19
CDR3 protein: CASSSPGGNQPQHF; V gene: TRBV11-3
CDR3 protein: CASARGTENEKLFF; V gene: TRBV18
CDR3 protein: CSVDGGAQAVAYGYTF; V gene: TRBV29-1
CDR3 protein: CATSRAGRNYGYTF; V gene: TRBV15
CDR3 protein: CATSRTGGMVTGELFF; V gene: TRBV15
CDR3 protein: CASSLGQGNTIYF; V gene: TRBV7-2